This T cell receptor (beta chain) was identified in a study of blood T cell repertoires in COVID-19. Across the study: From the United States, Italy and Spain came samples of acute and convalescent COVID-19. Nucleic acid was either cDNA or gDNA, and it came from T cells, B-cell-depleted T cells, or PBMCs.

Clones were read by immunoSEQ multiplex PCR, and TCRdb kept only the in-frame ones, dropping some. The profile covers approximately 150,000 clones, with roughly 87% appearing a single time and about 4.2% taken by the ten largest. The source of this sequence is a woman aged 60 to 75 with active or convalescent COVID-19. Sequencing was carried out using peripheral blood.

The CDR3 DNA reads as TGTGCCAGTAGTTTTACTAGCAATACAGATACGCAGTATTTT. This codes for CASSFTSNTDTQYF. The chain has TRBV19 and TRBJ2-3, with D possibly being TRBD2 (6 bases). This CDR3 is built from 14 residues. Germline V CDR1 and CDR2: LNHDA, SQIVND (reference sequence). V dropped 5 bases and J dropped 3 bases, with 12 bases sitting between them.